This is a list of T cell receptor beta chains from one sample in a study of regulatory T cells in long-lasting Graves disease. TCRdb redid the calling of the multiplex PCR reads with MiXCR, one entry per CDR3 protein. This sample has roughly 610,000 distinct CDR3 sequences, with roughly 15% found just once. This same sample was also part of a study on T cells in Graves' hyperthyroidism and ophthalmopathy.

The source material was peripheral blood mononuclear cells (PBMCs), sampled at new diagnosis, from a patient treated with antithyroid drugs. The source is a man aged 18 to 29 with Graves disease. CDR3s include the opening cysteine and the closing phenylalanine or tryptophan. The D gene is left open where the match is weak. Size tells how often a clone was seen (once, few, many) or the class of an expanded clone, and some rows leave it out.

CDR3 protein	CDR3 DNA	D gene	V gene	J gene	clone size
CASSLTAQLNEKLFF	TGTGCCAGCAGCTTAACGGCACAGTTAAATGAAAAACTGTTTTTT	-	TRBV7-9	TRBJ1-4	-
CSVEDLRTSGSTDTQYF	TGCAGCGTTGAAGATCTTCGGACTAGCGGGAGCACAGATACGCAGTATTTT	TRBD2	TRBV29-1	TRBJ2-3	many
CSLYIGGAYNEQFF	TGCAGCCTCTACATTGGGGGGGCCTACAATGAGCAGTTCTTC	TRBD2	TRBV29-1	TRBJ2-1	few
CASTPHSGSRLDNEQFF	TGTGCCAGCACCCCCCATAGCGGGAGTCGGCTTGACAATGAGCAGTTCTTC	TRBD2	TRBV3-1	TRBJ2-1	few
CASSYAGRTADTQYF	TGTGCCAGCAGTTACGCCGGGAGGACCGCCGATACGCAGTATTTT	TRBD2	TRBV6-5	TRBJ2-3	few
CASSGQGSAGELFF	TGTGCCAGCAGTGGACAGGGTTCCGCCGGGGAGCTGTTTTTT	TRBD1	TRBV2	TRBJ2-2	many
CASSWDYESEQFF	TGTGCCAGCAGCTGGGACTATGAGAGTGAGCAGTTCTTC	TRBD2	TRBV3-1	TRBJ2-1	-
CASSLAVGRAHSGANVLTF	TGTGCCAGCAGCTTAGCTGTTGGCAGGGCCCACTCTGGGGCCAACGTCCTGACTTTC	-	TRBV7-6	TRBJ2-6	many
CASSLSVLTNTEAFF	TGTGCCAGCAGCTTATCTGTGCTGACGAACACTGAAGCTTTCTTT	-	TRBV7-6	TRBJ1-1	-
CASSLERVKAFF	TGTGCCAGCAGCTTAGAGAGGGTGAAGGCTTTCTTT	-	TRBV7-2	TRBJ1-1	-
CASSEGGQGGTQYF	TGTGCCAGCAGCGAGGGGGGACAGGGAGGGACCCAGTACTTC	TRBD1	TRBV9	TRBJ2-5	-
CASMLAGGHEQFF	TGTGCCAGCATGCTAGCGGGAGGGCATGAGCAGTTCTTC	TRBD2	TRBV28	TRBJ2-1	-
CASSHGTSGGIMYNEQFF	TGTGCCAGCAGCCACGGGACTAGCGGGGGGATCATGTACAATGAGCAGTTCTTC	TRBD2	TRBV12-3/TRBV12-4	TRBJ2-1	many
CASTTSGHYEQYF	TGTGCCAGCACGACTAGCGGACACTACGAGCAGTACTTC	TRBD2	TRBV28	TRBJ2-7	-
CASSPIGQGNYEQYF	TGTGCCAGCTCACCGATAGGACAGGGAAACTACGAGCAGTACTTC	TRBD1	TRBV18	TRBJ2-7	-
CASSPGAGERAGANVLTF	TGTGCCAGCAGCCCTGGGGCGGGAGAGCGTGCTGGGGCCAACGTCCTGACTTTC	TRBD2	TRBV14	TRBJ2-6	-
CASSSTARPYNEQFF	TGTGCCAGCAGCTCGACCGCACGGCCCTACAATGAGCAGTTCTTC	-	TRBV11-2	TRBJ2-1	-
CSAYLAGVSFEQYF	TGCAGTGCTTATCTAGCGGGAGTATCTTTCGAGCAGTACTTC	TRBD2	TRBV20-1	TRBJ2-7	few
CASSLGTGLKETQYF	TGTGCCAGCAGTTTAGGGACAGGGCTTAAAGAGACCCAGTACTTC	TRBD1	TRBV28	TRBJ2-5	-
CASSYPGETQYF	TGTGCCAGCAGTTACCCAGGAGAGACCCAGTACTTC	-	TRBV12-3/TRBV12-4	TRBJ2-5	many
CASSRSANTGELFF	TGTGCCAGCAGCCGATCCGCGAACACCGGGGAGCTGTTTTTT	-	TRBV3-1	TRBJ2-2	many
CSAQREGTQYF	TGCAGTGCTCAGCGGGAGGGGACCCAGTACTTC	TRBD2	TRBV20-1	TRBJ2-5	many
CSATPTLTAGEQETQYF	TGCAGTGCTACCCCGACACTGACAGCGGGGGAGCAAGAGACCCAGTACTTC	TRBD2	TRBV20-1	TRBJ2-5	many
CAAQGQYQEIQYF	TGTGCCGCCCAGGGGCAGTACCAAGAGATCCAGTACTTC	-	TRBV15	TRBJ2-5	-
CASGEGAAGNTIYF	TGTGCCAGCGGAGAGGGGGCAGCAGGAAACACCATATATTTT	TRBD1	TRBV6-1	TRBJ1-3	few
CASSQQTGSTDTQYF	TGTGCCAGCAGCCAACAGACAGGGAGCACAGATACGCAGTATTTT	TRBD1	TRBV4-2	TRBJ2-3	few
CASSILAGNYNEQFF	TGTGCCAGTAGTATTTTAGCGGGTAACTACAATGAGCAGTTCTTC	TRBD2	TRBV19	TRBJ2-1	few
CSARETSSGVYQETQYF	TGCAGTGCTAGAGAAACCTCTAGCGGGGTGTACCAAGAGACCCAGTACTTC	TRBD2	TRBV20-1	TRBJ2-5	few
CAGSPQTTGISNEKLFF	TGTGCCGGCAGCCCCCAGACCACCGGGATTTCGAATGAAAAACTGTTTTTT	-	TRBV3-1	TRBJ1-4	-
CASTKGGVNGYTF	TGTGCCAGCACCAAGGGTGGGGTGAATGGCTACACCTTC	-	TRBV28	TRBJ1-2	many
CASSHRVPNGYTF	TGTGCCAGCTCCCATCGGGTTCCCAATGGCTACACCTTC	-	TRBV28	TRBJ1-2	once
CASSPDPLESSYEQYF	TGTGCCAGCTCACCGGATCCCCTGGAGAGCTCCTACGAGCAGTACTTC	-	TRBV18	TRBJ2-7	many
CASSLGVITTPYNEQFF	TGTGCCAGCAGCTTAGGGGTTATCACAACCCCCTACAATGAGCAGTTCTTC	-	TRBV7-6	TRBJ2-1	few
CASSFAVSTEAFF	TGTGCCAGCAGTTTTGCGGTGAGCACTGAAGCTTTCTTT	-	TRBV12-3/TRBV12-4	TRBJ1-1	few
CASRSPGLGGYGYTF	TGTGCCAGCAGATCTCCGGGACTGGGAGGCTATGGCTACACCTTC	-	TRBV7-9	TRBJ1-2	-
CASSFSGTSLSGSYEQYF	TGTGCCAGCAGCTTCAGCGGGACTAGCCTTTCAGGCTCCTACGAGCAGTACTTC	TRBD2	TRBV11-2	TRBJ2-7	-
CSARKPVTGVDTQYF	TGCAGTGCTAGAAAACCCGTTACAGGGGTAGATACGCAGTATTTT	TRBD1	TRBV20-1	TRBJ2-3	few
CASSLGASLVNEQFF	TGTGCCAGCAGTTTAGGGGCTTCGTTGGTCAATGAGCAGTTCTTC	-	TRBV27	TRBJ2-1	-
CASGRDAQETQYF	TGTGCCAGCGGACGGGACGCACAAGAGACCCAGTACTTC	-	TRBV7-2	TRBJ2-5	-
CATSDLAGGQGTNYGYTF	TGTGCCACCAGTGATTTGGCAGGGGGTCAAGGGACTAACTATGGCTACACCTTC	TRBD1	TRBV24-1	TRBJ1-2	many
CASSIGIGDNTGELFF	TGTGCCAGTAGTATAGGAATAGGGGATAACACCGGGGAGCTGTTTTTT	-	TRBV19	TRBJ2-2	-
CASSPYGGWETQYF	TGTGCCAGCAGCCCCTACGGAGGCTGGGAGACCCAGTACTTC	-	TRBV3-1	TRBJ2-5	few
CAIQIRGADTQYF	TGTGCCATCCAAATCAGGGGTGCAGATACGCAGTATTTT	-	TRBV6-1	TRBJ2-3	many
CASSLYWGRGRSDEQFF	TGTGCCAGCAGTTTATATTGGGGCAGGGGGAGGTCGGATGAGCAGTTCTTC	-	TRBV27	TRBJ2-1	-
CASSLGGGGSSTEAFF	TGTGCCAGCAGCTTAGGGGGTGGGGGGTCGAGCACTGAAGCTTTCTTT	-	TRBV7-8	TRBJ1-1	-
CASSLVGLTTGELFF	TGTGCCAGCAGCTTAGTAGGACTAACAACCGGGGAGCTGTTTTTT	-	TRBV7-9	TRBJ2-2	-
CASRAGRGSNEKLFF	TGTGCCAGCAGGGCCGGGAGGGGATCTAATGAAAAACTGTTTTTT	-	TRBV6-1	TRBJ1-4	-
CSASQSNYGYTF	TGCAGCGCTTCACAGTCCAACTATGGCTACACCTTC	-	TRBV29-1	TRBJ1-2	-
CASSHRLAGVTDEQFF	TGTGCTAGCAGCCACCGACTAGCGGGAGTGACTGATGAGCAGTTCTTC	TRBD2	TRBV7-7	TRBJ2-1	-
CASSHEGLVWDEQFF	TGTGCCAGCAGCCATGAGGGACTAGTTTGGGATGAGCAGTTCTTC	TRBD2	TRBV11-2	TRBJ2-1	many
CASSPPLAGGPGTQYF	TGTGCCAGCAGCCCCCCCCTAGCGGGAGGGCCGGGTACGCAGTATTTT	TRBD2	TRBV14	TRBJ2-3	-
CAWRTLGAYGYTF	TGTGCCTGGAGGACACTCGGGGCGTATGGCTACACCTTC	-	TRBV30	TRBJ1-2	few
CSVVGLAGRNHEQYF	TGCAGCGTTGTGGGACTAGCGGGGAGGAACCACGAGCAGTACTTC	TRBD2	TRBV29-1	TRBJ2-7	many